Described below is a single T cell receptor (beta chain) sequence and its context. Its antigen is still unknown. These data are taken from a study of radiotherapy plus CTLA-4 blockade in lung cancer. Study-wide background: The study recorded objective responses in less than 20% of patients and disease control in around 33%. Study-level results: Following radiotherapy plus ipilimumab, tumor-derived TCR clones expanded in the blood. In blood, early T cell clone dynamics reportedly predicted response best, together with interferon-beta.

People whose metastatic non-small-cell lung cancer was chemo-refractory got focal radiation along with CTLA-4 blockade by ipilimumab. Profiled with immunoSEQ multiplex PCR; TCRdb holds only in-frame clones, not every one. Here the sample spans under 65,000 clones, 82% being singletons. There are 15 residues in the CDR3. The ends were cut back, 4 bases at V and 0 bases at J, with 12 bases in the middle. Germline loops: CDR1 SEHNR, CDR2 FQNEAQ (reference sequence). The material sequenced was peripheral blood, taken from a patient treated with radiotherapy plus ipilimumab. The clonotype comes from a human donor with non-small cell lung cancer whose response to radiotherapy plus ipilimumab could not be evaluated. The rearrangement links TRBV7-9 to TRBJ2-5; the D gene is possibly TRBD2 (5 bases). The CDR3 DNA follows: TGTGCCAGCAGCTCCTGGAGGACGGACCAAGAGACCCAGTACTTC. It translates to CASSSWRTDQETQYF.